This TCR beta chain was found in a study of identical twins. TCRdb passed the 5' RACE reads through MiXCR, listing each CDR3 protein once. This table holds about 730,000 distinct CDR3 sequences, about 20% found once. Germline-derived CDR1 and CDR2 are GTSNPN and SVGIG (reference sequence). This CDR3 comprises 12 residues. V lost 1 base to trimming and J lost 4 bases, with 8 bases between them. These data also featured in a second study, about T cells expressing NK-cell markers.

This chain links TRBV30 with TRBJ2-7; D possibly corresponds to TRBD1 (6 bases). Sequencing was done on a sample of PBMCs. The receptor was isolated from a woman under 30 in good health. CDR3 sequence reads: CAWSETGYEQYF. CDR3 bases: TGTGCCTGGAGTGAGACAGGTTACGAGCAGTACTTC. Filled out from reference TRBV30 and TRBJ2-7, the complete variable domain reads SQTIHQWPATLVQPVGSPLSLECTVEGTSNPNLYWYRQAAGRGLQLLFYSVGIGQISSEVPQNLSASRPQDRQFILSSKKLLLSDSGFYLCAWSETGYEQYFGPGTRLTVT.